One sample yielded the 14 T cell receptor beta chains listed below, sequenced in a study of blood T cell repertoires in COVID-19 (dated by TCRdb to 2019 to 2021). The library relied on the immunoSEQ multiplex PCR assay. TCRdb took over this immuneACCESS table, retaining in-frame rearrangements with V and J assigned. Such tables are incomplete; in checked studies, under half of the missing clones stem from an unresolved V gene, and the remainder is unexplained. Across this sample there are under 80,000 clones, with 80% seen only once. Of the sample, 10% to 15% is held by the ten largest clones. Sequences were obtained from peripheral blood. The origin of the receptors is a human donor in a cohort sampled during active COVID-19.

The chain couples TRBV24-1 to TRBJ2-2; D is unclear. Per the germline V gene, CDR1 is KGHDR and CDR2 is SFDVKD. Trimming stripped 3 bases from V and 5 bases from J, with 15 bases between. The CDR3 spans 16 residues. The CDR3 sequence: CATSDGAFFRTGELFF. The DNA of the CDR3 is TGTGCCACCAGTGATGGAGCGTTCTTTCGGACCGGGGAGCTGTTTTTT.

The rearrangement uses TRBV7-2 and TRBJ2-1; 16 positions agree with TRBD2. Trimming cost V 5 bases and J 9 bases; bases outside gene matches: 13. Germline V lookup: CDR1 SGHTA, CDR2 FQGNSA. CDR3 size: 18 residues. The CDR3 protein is CASSKGPGLAGGPGEQFF. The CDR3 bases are TGTGCCAGCAGCAAGGGTCCGGGACTAGCGGGAGGGCCGGGTGAGCAGTTCTTC. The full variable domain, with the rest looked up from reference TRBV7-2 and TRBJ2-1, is GAGVSQSPSNKVTEKGKDVELRCDPISGHTALYWYRQSLGQGLEFLIYFQGNSAPDKSGLPSDRFSAERTGGSVSTLTIQRTQQEDSAVYLCASSKGPGLAGGPGEQFFGPGTRLTVL.

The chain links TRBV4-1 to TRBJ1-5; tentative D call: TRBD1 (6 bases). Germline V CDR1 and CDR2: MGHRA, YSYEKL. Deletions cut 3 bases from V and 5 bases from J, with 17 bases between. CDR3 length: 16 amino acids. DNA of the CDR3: TGCGCCAGCAGCCAGCGAACAGGGCTTGCCGATCAGCCCCAGCATTTT. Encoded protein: CASSQRTGLADQPQHF.

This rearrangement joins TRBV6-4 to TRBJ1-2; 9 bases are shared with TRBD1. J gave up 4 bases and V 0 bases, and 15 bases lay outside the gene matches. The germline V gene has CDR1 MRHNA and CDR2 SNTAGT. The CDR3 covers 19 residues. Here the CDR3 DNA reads TGTGCCAGCAGTGACTCGACATTTTCGACCGGGACAGGGATCTATGGCTACACCTTC. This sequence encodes CASSDSTFSTGTGIYGYTF.

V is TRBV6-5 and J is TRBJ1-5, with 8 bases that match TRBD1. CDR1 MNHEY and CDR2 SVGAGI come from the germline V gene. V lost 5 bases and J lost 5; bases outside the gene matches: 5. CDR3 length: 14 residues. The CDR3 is CASSTQGGDQPQHF. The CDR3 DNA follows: TGTGCCAGCAGTACACAGGGGGGGGATCAGCCCCAGCATTTT.

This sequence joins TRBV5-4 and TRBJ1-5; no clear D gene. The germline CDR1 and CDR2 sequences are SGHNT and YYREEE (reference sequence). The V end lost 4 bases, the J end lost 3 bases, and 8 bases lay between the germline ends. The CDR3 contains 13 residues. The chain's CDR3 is CASSAGINQPQHF. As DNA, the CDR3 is TGTGCCAGCAGCGCGGGAATCAATCAGCCCCAGCATTTT.

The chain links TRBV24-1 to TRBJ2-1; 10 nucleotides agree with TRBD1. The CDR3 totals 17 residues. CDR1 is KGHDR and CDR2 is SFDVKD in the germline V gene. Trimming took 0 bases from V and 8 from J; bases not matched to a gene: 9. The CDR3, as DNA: TGTGCCACCAGTGATTTGCCTCGGACAGGGGGTAAGGATGAGCAGTTCTTC. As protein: CATSDLPRTGGKDEQFF.

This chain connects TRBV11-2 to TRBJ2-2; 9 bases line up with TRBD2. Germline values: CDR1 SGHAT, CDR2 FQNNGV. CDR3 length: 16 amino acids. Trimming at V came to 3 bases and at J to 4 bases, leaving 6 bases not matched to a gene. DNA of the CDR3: TGTGCCAGCAGCTTTGGGACTAGCACGGCCACCGGGGAGCTGTTTTTT. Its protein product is CASSFGTSTATGELFF.

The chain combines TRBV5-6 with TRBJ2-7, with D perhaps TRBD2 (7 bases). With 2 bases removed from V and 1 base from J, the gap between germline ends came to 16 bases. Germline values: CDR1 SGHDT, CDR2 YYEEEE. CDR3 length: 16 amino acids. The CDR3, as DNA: TGTGCCAGCAGCTTACCCGTAGGGGGACTATCCTACGAGCAGTACTTC. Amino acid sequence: CASSLPVGGLSYEQYF.

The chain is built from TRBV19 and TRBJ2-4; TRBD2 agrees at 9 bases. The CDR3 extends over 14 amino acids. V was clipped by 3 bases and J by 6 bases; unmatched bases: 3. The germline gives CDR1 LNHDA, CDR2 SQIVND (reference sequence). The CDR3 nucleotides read TGTGCCAGTAGTATGGGTAGCGGGAGAAACATTCAGTACTTC. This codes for CASSMGSGRNIQYF.

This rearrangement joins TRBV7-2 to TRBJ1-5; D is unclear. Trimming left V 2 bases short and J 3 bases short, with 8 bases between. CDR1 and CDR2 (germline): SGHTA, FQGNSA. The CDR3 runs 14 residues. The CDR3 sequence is CASSLRPPNQPQHF. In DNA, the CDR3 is TGTGCCAGCAGCTTACGTCCCCCCAATCAGCCCCAGCATTTT. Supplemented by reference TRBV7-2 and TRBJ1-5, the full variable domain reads GAGVSQSPSNKVTEKGKDVELRCDPISGHTALYWYRQSLGQGLEFLIYFQGNSAPDKSGLPSDRFSAERTGGSVSTLTIQRTQQEDSAVYLCASSLRPPNQPQHFGDGTRLSIL.

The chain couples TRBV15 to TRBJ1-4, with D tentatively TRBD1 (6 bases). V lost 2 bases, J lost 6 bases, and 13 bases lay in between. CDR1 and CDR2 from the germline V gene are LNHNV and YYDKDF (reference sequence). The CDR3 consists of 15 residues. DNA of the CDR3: TGTGCCACCAGCAGAAGGACAGCCCCGGATGAAAAACTGTTTTTT. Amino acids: CATSRRTAPDEKLFF.

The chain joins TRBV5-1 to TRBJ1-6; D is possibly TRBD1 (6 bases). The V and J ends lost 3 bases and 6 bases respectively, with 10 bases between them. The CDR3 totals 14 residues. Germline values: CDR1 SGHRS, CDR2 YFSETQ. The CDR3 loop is CASSSGQTNSPLHF. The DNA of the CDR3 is TGCGCCAGCAGCTCCGGACAGACTAATTCACCCCTCCACTTT.

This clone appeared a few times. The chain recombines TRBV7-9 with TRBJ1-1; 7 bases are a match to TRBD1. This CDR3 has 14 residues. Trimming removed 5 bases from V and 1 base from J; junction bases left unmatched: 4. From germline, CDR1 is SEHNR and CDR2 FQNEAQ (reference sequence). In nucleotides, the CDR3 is TGTGCCAGCAGCCCCCGGACAGGGAACACTGAAGCTTTCTTT. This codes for CASSPRTGNTEAFF.